This note documents a single TCR beta chain sequence. No antigen is known for it. The sample is drawn from a study of cytomegalovirus exposure and HLA in healthy donors. Study results and caveats: HLA-A and HLA-B allele assignments for most subjects were reportedly predicted accurately using TCR beta sequences. TCR beta chain V- and J-gene trimming was linked, in a later analysis, to a missense variant in DCLRE1C.

Deletions cut 6 bases from V and 4 bases from J, with 13 bases between. CDR1 is SGHTA and CDR2 is FQGNSA in the germline V gene. This CDR3 region has 14 residues. There were likely unrecorded immune exposures, though donors were nominally healthy when sampled. 60 Vbeta and 13 Jbeta primers were used in PCR. The protocol was immunoSEQ multiplex PCR, while the TCRdb copy is restricted to in-frame clones and leaves out a portion. The table shows about 180,000 clones, with roughly 80% occurring only once. Sample: PBMCs. V is TRBV7-2 and J is TRBJ1-5; the D gene is possibly TRBD1 (6 bases). The TCR originated in a man aged 25-40 years in good health and CMV-seronegative. CDR3 sequence reads: CASSFRGSNQPQHF. The CDR3 DNA reads TGTGCCAGCAGTTTTAGGGGGAGTAATCAGCCCCAGCATTTT.